This T cell receptor (beta chain) emerged from a study of shared clonotypes between healthy human individuals. Background on the study: Per-donor plates numbered three CD4 naive, three CD4 memory, two CD8 naive and one CD8 memory.

Points from the study as a whole: Against clonotypes common to all four donors, non-shared ones had lower generation probabilities. Rarefaction exposed incomplete sorted-subset sequencing despite large depth.

CDR3 length: 18 amino acids. V lost 5 bases and J 0 bases, leaving 20 bases between the germline ends. Germline CDR1 is MNHEY and CDR2 is SMNVEV (reference sequence). On this clone itself: Antigen specificity is unknown.

The assay was carried out at the deep level. Using immunoSEQ multiplex PCR, the repertoire was profiled, and TCRdb retains in-frame clones only, with some absent. The sample comprises over a million clones, 70% to 80% of which are singletons, and 0.4% to 0.55% rests with the top ten. The clonotype comes from a man aged 18 to 29 in good health. Some clones in this sample may be carry-over from other donors' samples. The source material was memory CD4+ T cells from PBMCs. The sample's subset: CD45RA-negative fraction. This rearrangement joins TRBV27 to TRBJ1-3; D ambiguous. The CDR3 here is CASSPRGNMAFSGNTIYF. In nucleotides, the CDR3 is TGTGCCAGCAGTCCCCGGGGAAACATGGCCTTCTCTGGAAACACCATATATTTT.